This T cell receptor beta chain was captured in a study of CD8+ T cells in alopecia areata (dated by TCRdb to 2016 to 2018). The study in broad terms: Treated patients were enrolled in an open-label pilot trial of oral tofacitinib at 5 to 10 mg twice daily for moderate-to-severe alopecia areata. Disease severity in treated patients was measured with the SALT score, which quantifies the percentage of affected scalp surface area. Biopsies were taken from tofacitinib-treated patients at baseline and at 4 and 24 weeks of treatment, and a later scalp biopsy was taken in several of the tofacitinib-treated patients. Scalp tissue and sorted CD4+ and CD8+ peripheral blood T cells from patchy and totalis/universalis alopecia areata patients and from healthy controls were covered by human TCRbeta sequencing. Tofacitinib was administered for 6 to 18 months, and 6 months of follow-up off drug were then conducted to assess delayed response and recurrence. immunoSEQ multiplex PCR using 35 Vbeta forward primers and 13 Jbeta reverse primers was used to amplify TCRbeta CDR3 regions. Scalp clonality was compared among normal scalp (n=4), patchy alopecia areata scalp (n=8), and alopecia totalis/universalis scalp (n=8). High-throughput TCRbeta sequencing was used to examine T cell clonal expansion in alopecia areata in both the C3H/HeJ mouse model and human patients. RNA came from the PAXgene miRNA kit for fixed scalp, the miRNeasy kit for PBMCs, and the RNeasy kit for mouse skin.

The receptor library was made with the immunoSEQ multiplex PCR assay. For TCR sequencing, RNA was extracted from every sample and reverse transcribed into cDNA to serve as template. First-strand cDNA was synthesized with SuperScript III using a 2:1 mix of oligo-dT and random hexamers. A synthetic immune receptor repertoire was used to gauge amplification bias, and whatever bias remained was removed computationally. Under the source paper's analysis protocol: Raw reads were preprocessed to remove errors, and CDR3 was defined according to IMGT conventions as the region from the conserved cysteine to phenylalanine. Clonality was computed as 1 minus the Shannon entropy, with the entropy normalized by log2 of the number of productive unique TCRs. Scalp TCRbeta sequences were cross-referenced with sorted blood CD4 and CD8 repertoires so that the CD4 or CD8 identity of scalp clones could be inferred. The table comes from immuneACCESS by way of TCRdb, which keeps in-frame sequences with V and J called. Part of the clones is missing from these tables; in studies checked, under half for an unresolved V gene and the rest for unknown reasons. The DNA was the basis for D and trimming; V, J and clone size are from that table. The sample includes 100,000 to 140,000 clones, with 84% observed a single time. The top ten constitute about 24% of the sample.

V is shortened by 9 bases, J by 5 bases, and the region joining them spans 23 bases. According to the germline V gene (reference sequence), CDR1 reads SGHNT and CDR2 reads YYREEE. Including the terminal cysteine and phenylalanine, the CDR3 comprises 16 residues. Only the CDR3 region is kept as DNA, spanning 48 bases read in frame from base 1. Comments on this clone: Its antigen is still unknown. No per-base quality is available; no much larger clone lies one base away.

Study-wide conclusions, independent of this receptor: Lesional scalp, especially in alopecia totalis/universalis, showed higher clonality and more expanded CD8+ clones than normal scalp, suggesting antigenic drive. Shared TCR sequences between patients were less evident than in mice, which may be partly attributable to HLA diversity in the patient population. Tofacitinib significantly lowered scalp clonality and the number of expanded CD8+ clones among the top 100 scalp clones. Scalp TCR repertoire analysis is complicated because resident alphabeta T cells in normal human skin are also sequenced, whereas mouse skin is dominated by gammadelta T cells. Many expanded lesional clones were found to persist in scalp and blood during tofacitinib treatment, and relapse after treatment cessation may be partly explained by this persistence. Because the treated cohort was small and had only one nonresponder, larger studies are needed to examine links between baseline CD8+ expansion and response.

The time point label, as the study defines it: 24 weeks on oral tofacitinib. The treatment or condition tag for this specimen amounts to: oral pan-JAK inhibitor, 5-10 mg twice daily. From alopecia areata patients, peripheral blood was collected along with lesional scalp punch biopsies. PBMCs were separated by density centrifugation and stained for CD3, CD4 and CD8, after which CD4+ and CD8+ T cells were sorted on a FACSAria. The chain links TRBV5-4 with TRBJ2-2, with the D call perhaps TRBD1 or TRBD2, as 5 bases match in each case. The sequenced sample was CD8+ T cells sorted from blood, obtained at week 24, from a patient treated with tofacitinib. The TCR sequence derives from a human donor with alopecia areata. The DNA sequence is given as TGTGCCACCGCTGAGGGACCCGACTTCGGAACCGGGGAGCTGTTTTTT. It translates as CATAEGPDFGTGELFF.